One and the same sample provided the 10 T cell receptor beta chains below, sequenced in a study of T cell responses to AZD1222 COVID-19 vaccine. Assay: immunoSEQ multiplex PCR; the TCRdb copy retains only in-frame clones and omits some. The sample lists about 150,000 clones, more than 85% occurring once. The sample was peripheral blood, taken after recovery from COVID-19. Every receptor here comes from an adult who had recovered from COVID-19.

The chain recombines TRBV19 with TRBJ2-3; the D gene is possibly TRBD1 (6 bases). Deletions cut 4 bases from V and 0 bases from J, with 17 bases between. CDR1 and CDR2 from the germline V gene are LNHDA and SQIVND (reference sequence). The CDR3 length is 17 residues. CDR3 nucleotides: TGTGCCAGTAGTAGAGGTAATGGACAGCCTAGCACAGATACGCAGTATTTT. Amino acids: CASSRGNGQPSTDTQYF.

V and J are TRBV7-2 and TRBJ1-1; D possibly corresponds to TRBD1 (5 bases). The V end lost 6 bases, the J end lost 1 base, and 18 bases lay between the germline ends. The CDR3 consists of 16 residues. Per germline, CDR1 SGHTA and CDR2 FQGNSA. CDR3 residues: CASRHAIGGGNTEAFF. CDR3 coding DNA: TGTGCCAGCAGACATGCAATTGGTGGGGGGAACACTGAAGCTTTCTTT.

The rearrangement links TRBV5-6 to TRBJ2-3; D is unclear. Trimming left V 0 bases short and J 6 bases short, with 8 bases between. This CDR3 has 13 residues. From germline, CDR1 is SGHDT and CDR2 YYEEEE. CDR3 in DNA: TGTGCCAGCAGCTTGGAAAGGGTGGATACGCAGTATTTT. Translation gives CASSLERVDTQYF.

V gene TRBV27 combines with J gene TRBJ1-1; 11 positions agree with TRBD1. Losses at the gene ends were 5 bases for V and 4 bases for J; bases not matched to a gene: 6. This CDR3 region has 15 residues. The germline gives CDR1 MNHEY, CDR2 SMNVEV (reference sequence). Here the CDR3 reads CASSAAGTGGTEAFF. The CDR3, as DNA: TGTGCCAGCAGTGCCGCCGGGACAGGGGGCACTGAAGCTTTCTTT.

This chain links TRBV7-3 with TRBJ2-2, with D possibly TRBD1 on 6 matching bases. Deletions cut 5 bases from V and 1 base from J, with 8 bases between. CDR3 size: 14 residues. The V gene's germline CDR1 is SGHTA and CDR2 FQGTGA. CDR3 coding DNA: TGTGCCAGCAGCCCGGACAGGAACACCGGGGAGCTGTTTTTT. Encoded protein: CASSPDRNTGELFF.

This chain joins TRBV19 and TRBJ2-6; D unresolved. The CDR3 runs 17 residues. Trimming took off 4 bases at V and 1 base at J, with 14 bases between the two ends. The germline gives CDR1 LNHDA, CDR2 SQIVND (reference sequence). CDR3 sequence: CASSSGSVGSGANVLTF. In nucleotides, the CDR3 is TGTGCCAGTAGTAGCGGTTCGGTGGGGTCTGGGGCCAACGTCCTGACTTTC.

The chain has TRBV29-1 and TRBJ1-4; TRBD1 matches at 7 bases. Germline CDR1 and CDR2: SQVTM and ANQGSEA. This CDR3 is 14 amino acids long. J lost 3 bases, V lost 6 bases, and 7 bases had no gene match. CDR3: CSVHLTGSNEKLFF. CDR3 sequence (DNA): TGCAGCGTGCATCTGACAGGGTCTAATGAAAAACTGTTTTTT.

This clone was counted a single time. The V gene is TRBV3-1 (or the pseudogene TRBV3-2), the J gene TRBJ1-3; D is possibly TRBD1 (5 bases). Germline CDR1 is LGHDT and CDR2 is YNNKEL (reference sequence). The length of the CDR3 is 18 residues. Trimming took 2 bases from V and 0 from J, leaving 17 bases between them. DNA for the CDR3: TGTGCCAGCAGCCAACGGGACGGGGTTGGGACCTCTGGAAACACCATATATTTT. This codes for CASSQRDGVGTSGNTIYF.

J is TRBJ2-7 and V is TRBV28; the match to TRBD1 covers 8 bases. Trimming at V came to 6 bases and at J to 5 bases, leaving 9 bases not matched to a gene. From germline, CDR1 is MDHEN and CDR2 SYDVKM. CDR3 length: 14 amino acids. The CDR3 region is CASRGADRVHEQYF. The CDR3 coding sequence is TGTGCCAGCAGGGGGGCGGACAGGGTCCACGAGCAGTACTTC.

V usage is TRBV3-1 (or the pseudogene TRBV3-2) and J usage is TRBJ1-3; D remains ambiguous. V was pared by 1 base and J by 4 bases, with 5 bases between. The germline CDR1 and CDR2 sequences are LGHDT and YNNKEL (reference sequence). CDR3 length equals 13 residues. The CDR3 DNA is TGTGCCAGCAGCCAAGGAGAGGGAAACACCATATATTTT. Its translation is CASSQGEGNTIYF.